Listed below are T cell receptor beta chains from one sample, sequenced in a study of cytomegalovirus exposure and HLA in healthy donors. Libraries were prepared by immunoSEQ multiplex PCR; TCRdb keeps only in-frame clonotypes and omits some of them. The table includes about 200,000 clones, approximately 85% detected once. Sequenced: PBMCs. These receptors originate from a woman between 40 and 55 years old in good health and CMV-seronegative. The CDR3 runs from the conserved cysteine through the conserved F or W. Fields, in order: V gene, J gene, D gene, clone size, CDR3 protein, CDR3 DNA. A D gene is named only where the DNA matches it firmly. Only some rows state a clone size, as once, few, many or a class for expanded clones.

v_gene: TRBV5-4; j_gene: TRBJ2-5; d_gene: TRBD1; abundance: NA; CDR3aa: CASSPGQTKKTQYF; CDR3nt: TGTGCCAGCAGCCCGGGACAGACAAAGAAGACCCAGTACTTC
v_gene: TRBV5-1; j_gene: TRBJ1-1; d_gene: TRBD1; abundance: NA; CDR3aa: CASSVRQGGTEAFF; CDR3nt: TGCGCCAGCAGCGTGCGACAGGGAGGCACTGAAGCTTTCTTT
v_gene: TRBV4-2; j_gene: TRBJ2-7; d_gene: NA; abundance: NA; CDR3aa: CASSPGGVGYEQYF; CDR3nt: TGTGCCAGCAGCCCCGGGGGAGTTGGCTACGAGCAGTACTTC
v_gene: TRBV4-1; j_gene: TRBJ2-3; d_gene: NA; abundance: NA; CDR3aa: CASRPSGSGDTQYF; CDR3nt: TGCGCCAGCAGGCCCTCGGGGAGCGGAGATACGCAGTATTTT
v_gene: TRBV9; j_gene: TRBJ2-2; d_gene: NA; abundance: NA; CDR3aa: CASSVETGGGELFF; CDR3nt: TGTGCCAGCAGCGTAGAAACGGGTGGCGGGGAGCTGTTTTTT
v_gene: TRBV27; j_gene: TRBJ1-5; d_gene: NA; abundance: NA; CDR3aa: CASSLWSRGLGNQPQHF; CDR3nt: TGTGCCAGCAGTTTATGGTCTCGGGGGTTGGGCAATCAGCCCCAGCATTTT
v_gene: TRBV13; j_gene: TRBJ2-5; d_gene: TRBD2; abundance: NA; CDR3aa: CASSLDGSGRAETQYF; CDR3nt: TGTGCCAGCAGCTTAGATGGTAGCGGGAGGGCGGAGACCCAGTACTTC
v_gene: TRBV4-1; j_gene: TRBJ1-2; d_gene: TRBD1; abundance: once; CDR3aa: CASSRPGQGLGYTF; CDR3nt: TGCGCCAGCAGCCGTCCGGGACAGGGACTTGGCTACACCTTC
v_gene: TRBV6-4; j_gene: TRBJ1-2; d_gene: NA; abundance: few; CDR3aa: CASRLTGRGSLAGRYGYTF; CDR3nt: TGTGCCAGCAGACTTACCGGCAGGGGCTCTTTAGCGGGGCGATATGGCTACACCTTC
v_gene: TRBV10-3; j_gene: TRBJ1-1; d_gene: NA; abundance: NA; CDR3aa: CAIADYGPKQAFF; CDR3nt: TGTGCCATCGCGGACTATGGCCCTAAGCAAGCTTTCTTT
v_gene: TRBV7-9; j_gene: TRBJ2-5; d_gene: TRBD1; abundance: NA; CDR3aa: CSSRLTGGSQETQYF; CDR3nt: TGTTCCAGCAGGTTAACAGGGGGCTCCCAAGAGACCCAGTACTTC
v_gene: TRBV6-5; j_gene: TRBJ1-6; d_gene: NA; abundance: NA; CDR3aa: CASRPLLGSGSPLHF; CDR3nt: TGTGCCAGCAGGCCCTTGTTGGGGTCGGGATCACCCCTCCACTTT
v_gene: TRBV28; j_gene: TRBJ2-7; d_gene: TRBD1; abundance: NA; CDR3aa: CASSWTGDPINYSYEQYF; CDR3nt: TGTGCCAGCAGTTGGACAGGGGACCCCATTAACTACTCCTACGAGCAGTACTTC
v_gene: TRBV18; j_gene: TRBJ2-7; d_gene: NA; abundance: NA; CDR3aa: CASSPSSYEQYF; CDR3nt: TGTGCCAGCTCACCGAGCTCCTACGAGCAGTACTTC
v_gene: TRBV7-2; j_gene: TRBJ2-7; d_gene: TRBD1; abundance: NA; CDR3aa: CASSFGTGVAYEQYF; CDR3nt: TGTGCCAGCAGCTTCGGGACAGGGGTTGCCTACGAGCAGTACTTC
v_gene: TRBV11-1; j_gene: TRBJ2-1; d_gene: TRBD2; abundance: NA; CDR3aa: CASSPGLDNEQFF; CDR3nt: TGTGCCAGCAGCCCGGGACTAGACAATGAGCAGTTCTTC
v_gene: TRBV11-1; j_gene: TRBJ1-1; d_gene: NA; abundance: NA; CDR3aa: CASSPGLRTEAFF; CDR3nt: TGTGCCAGCAGCCCCGGACTGAGGACTGAAGCTTTCTTT
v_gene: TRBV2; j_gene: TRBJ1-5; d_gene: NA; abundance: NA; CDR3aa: CASAALGNQPQHF; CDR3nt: TGTGCCAGCGCGGCTCTTGGCAATCAGCCCCAGCATTTT
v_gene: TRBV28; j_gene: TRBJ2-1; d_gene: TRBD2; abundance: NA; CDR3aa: CASSSGGTSGHNEQFF; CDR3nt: TGTGCCAGCAGCTCGGGAGGGACTAGCGGCCACAATGAGCAGTTCTTC
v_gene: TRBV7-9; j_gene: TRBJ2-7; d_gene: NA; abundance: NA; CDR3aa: CASSLALGTFGDEQYF; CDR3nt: TGTGCCAGCAGCTTAGCGCTAGGGACATTTGGAGACGAGCAGTACTTC
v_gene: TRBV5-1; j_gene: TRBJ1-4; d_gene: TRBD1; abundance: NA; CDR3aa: CASSLVAGGGEKLFF; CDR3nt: TGCGCCAGCAGCTTGGTGGCAGGGGGAGGTGAAAAACTGTTTTTT
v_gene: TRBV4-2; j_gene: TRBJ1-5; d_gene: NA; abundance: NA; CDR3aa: CASSQSDRNNQPQHF; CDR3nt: TGTGCCAGCAGCCAATCAGACAGGAACAATCAGCCCCAGCATTTT
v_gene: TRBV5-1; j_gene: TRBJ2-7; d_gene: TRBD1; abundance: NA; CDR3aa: CASSWTGVGSYEQYF; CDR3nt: TGCGCCAGCAGCTGGACAGGGGTCGGCTCCTACGAGCAGTACTTC
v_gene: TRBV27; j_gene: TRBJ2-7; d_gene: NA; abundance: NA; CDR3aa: CASSVTWGGSYEQYF; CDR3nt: TGTGCCAGCAGTGTCACGTGGGGCGGCTCCTACGAGCAGTACTTC
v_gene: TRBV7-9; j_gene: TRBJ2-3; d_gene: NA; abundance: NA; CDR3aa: CASSLVEDTQYF; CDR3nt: TGTGCCAGCAGCTTAGTTGAGGATACGCAGTATTTT
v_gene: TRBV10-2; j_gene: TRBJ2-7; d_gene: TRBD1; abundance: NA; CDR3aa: CASSGGQGAHEQYF; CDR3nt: TGCGCCAGCAGTGGTGGACAGGGGGCCCACGAGCAGTACTTC
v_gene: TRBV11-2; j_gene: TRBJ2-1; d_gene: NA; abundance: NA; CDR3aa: CASSLVAGSYPYNEQFF; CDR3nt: TGTGCCAGCAGCTTAGTGGCCGGGAGCTACCCCTACAATGAGCAGTTCTTC
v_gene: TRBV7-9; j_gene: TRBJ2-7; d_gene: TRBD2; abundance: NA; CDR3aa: CASSLKAGGPYEQYF; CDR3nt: TGTGCCAGCAGCTTAAAGGCGGGAGGGCCCTACGAGCAGTACTTC
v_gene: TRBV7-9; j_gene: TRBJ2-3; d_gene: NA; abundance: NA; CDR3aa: CASSLPRAASTDTQYF; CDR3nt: TGTGCCAGCAGCTTACCCAGGGCAGCCAGCACAGATACGCAGTATTTT
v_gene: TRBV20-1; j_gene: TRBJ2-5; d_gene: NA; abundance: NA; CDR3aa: CSAWRETQYF; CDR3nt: TGCAGTGCCTGGCGGGAGACCCAGTACTTC
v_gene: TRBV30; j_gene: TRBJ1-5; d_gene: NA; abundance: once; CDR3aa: CAWGRSRNYQPQHF; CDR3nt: TGTGCCTGGGGGCGAAGTCGAAACTATCAGCCCCAGCATTTT
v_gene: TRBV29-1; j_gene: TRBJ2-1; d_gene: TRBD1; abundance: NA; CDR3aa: CSFAGQGVNEQFF; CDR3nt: TGCAGCTTTGCGGGACAGGGAGTAAATGAGCAGTTCTTC
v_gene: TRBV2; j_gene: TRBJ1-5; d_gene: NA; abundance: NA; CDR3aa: CASSNSGGLNQPQHF; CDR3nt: TGTGCCAGCAGTAACTCTGGGGGCCTGAATCAGCCCCAGCATTTT
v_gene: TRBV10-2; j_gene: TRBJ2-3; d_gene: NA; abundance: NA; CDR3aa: CASRDFTSTDTQYF; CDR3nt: TGCGCCAGTCGGGACTTTACAAGCACAGATACGCAGTATTTT
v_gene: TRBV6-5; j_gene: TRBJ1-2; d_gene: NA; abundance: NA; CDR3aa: CASSYSARVYGYTF; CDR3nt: TGTGCCAGCAGTTACTCGGCTCGGGTTTATGGCTACACCTTC
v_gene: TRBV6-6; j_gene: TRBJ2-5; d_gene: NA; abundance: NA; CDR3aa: CASSFRGEETQYF; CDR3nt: TGTGCCAGCAGTTTCCGGGGAGAAGAGACCCAGTACTTC
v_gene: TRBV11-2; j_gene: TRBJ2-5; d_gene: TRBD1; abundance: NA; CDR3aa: CASSSGTGGETQYF; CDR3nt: TGTGCCAGCAGCTCCGGGACAGGGGGGGAGACCCAGTACTTC
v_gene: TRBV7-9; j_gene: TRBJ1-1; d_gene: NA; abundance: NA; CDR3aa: CASSRTSLNTEAFF; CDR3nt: TGTGCCAGCAGCCGTACTTCCTTGAACACTGAAGCTTTCTTT
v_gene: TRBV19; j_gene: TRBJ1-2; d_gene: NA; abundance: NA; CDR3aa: CASNSIDSVGYGYTF; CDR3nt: TGTGCCAGTAACTCTATCGACAGTGTCGGCTATGGCTACACCTTC
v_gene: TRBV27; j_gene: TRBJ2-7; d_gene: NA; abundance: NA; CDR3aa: CASRPLGIYEQYF; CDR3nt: TGTGCCAGCAGACCCCTCGGGATCTACGAGCAGTACTTC
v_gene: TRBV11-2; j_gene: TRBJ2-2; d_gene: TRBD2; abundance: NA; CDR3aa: CASSLDPGGRTGELFF; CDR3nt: TGTGCCAGCAGCTTAGACCCGGGAGGAAGAACCGGGGAGCTGTTTTTT
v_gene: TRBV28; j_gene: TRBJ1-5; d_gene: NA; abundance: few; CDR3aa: CASSRGGGRQPQHF; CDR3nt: TGTGCCAGCAGCCGGGGGGGAGGGCGTCAGCCCCAGCATTTT
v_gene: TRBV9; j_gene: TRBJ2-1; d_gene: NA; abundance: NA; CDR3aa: CASSHLGGGTAYNEQFF; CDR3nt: TGTGCCAGCAGCCACCTAGGGGGGGGAACGGCCTACAATGAGCAGTTCTTC
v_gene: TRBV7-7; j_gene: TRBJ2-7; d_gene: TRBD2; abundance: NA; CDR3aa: CASSLEVGRGYEQYF; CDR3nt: TGTGCCAGCAGCTTAGAGGTGGGGCGGGGGTACGAGCAGTACTTC
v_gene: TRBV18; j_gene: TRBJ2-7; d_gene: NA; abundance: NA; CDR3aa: CASSPTGGLYEQYF; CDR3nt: TGTGCCAGCTCACCAACCGGGGGGCTGTACGAGCAGTACTTC
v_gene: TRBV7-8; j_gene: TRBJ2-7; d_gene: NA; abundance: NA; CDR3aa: CASSRTREQYF; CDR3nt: TGTGCCAGCAGCCGCACTCGGGAGCAGTACTTC
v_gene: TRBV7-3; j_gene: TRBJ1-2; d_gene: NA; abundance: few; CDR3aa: CASSATGTTDGYTF; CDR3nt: TGTGCCAGCAGTGCCACCGGGACAACCGATGGCTACACCTTC
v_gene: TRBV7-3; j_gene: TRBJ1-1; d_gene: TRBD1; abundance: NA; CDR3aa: CASSPTGDSSRTEAFF; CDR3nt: TGTGCCAGCAGCCCCACCGGGGACAGTTCCCGGACTGAAGCTTTCTTT
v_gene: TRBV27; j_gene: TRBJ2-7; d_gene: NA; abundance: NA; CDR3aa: CASSPEVDSIHGEQYF; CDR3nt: TGTGCCAGCAGTCCAGAGGTCGACTCAATCCATGGCGAGCAGTACTTC
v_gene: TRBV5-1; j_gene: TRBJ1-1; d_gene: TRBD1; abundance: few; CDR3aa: CASSFLSGTGNTEAFF; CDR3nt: TGCGCCAGCAGCTTTCTCTCCGGGACAGGGAACACTGAAGCTTTCTTT
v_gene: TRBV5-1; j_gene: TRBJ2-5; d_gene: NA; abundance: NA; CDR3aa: CASSLAGLIQETQYF; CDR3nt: TGCGCCAGCAGCTTGGCGGGACTTATACAAGAGACCCAGTACTTC
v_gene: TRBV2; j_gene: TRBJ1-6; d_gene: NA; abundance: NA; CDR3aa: CASTFASGAAANSYNSPLHF; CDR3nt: TGTGCCAGCACCTTCGCGTCAGGGGCAGCCGCCAACTCCTATAATTCACCCCTCCACTTT
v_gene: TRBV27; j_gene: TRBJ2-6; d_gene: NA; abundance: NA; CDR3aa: CASSTRTGVLTF; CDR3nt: TGTGCCAGCAGCACTAGAACGGGGGTCCTGACTTTC
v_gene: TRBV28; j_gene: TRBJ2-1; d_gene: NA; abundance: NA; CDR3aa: CASSLRGKRANEQFF; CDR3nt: TGTGCCAGCTCCCTTCGGGGGAAGCGTGCCAATGAGCAGTTCTTC
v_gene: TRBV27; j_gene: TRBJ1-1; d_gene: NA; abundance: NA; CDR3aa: CASSHSDAEAFF; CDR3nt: TGTGCCAGCAGTCACAGTGACGCTGAAGCTTTCTTT
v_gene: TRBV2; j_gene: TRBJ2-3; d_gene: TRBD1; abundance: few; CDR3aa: CASSPTGTGAADTQYF; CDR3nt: TGTGCCAGCAGTCCGACCGGGACAGGGGCAGCAGATACGCAGTATTTT
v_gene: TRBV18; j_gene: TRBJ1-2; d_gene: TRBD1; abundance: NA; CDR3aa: CASSPPGTGGYGYTF; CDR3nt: TGTGCCAGCTCACCACCGGGGACAGGGGGATATGGCTACACCTTC
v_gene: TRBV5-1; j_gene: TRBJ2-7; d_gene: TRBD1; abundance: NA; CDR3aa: CASRTGGYSYEQYF; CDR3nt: TGCGCCAGCCGGACAGGGGGCTATTCCTACGAGCAGTACTTC
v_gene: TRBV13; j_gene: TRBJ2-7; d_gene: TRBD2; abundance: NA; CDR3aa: CASSLMGEGLRYEQYF; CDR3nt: TGTGCCAGCAGCTTGATGGGGGAGGGGTTGAGATACGAGCAGTACTTC
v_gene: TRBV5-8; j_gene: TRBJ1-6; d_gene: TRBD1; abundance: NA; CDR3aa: CASSLGDRGGNSPLHF; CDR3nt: TGTGCCAGCAGCTTGGGGGACAGGGGGGGTAATTCACCCCTCCACTTT